The 21 T cell receptor beta chains below all came from one sample that was sequenced in a study of early T cells in non-severe SARS-CoV-2 infection (dated by TCRdb to the early 2020s). The library was made by 5' RACE. The sequencer was a NextSeq 500. TCRdb redid the processing of the public reads, applying fastp at Q25 and MiXCR, and retained in-frame beta chains. Rows with a matching CDR3 protein are joined into one entry that keeps the most common DNA and genes. Counted in this sample were about 92,000 distinct CDR3 sequences; under 15% of them appeared once. Roughly 7.2% of the sample lies in the top ten. Material: whole blood. These receptors originate from an adult who was a healthcare worker with PCR-confirmed SARS-CoV-2 infection or an uninfected control (not recorded which).

In this sample, this clonotype turned up many times. CDR3 sequence: CASSSQPTVNTEAFF. CDR3 nucleotides: TGTGCCAGCAGCTCACAACCGACAGTGAACACTGAAGCTTTCTTT. The chain uses TRBV7-2 and TRBJ1-1, with D tentatively TRBD1 (5 bases). CDR3 length: 15 residues. The germline V and J ends were trimmed by 4 bases and 0 bases, with 12 bases remaining between them. Germline values: CDR1 SGHTA, CDR2 FQGNSA.

This clonotype showed up many times. The genes are TRBV7-9 and TRBJ1-6, with D hard to call. Germline V lookup: CDR1 SEHNR, CDR2 FQNEAQ (reference sequence). V lost 0 bases, J lost 5 bases, and 14 bases lay in between. This CDR3 has 17 amino acids. In DNA form, the CDR3 reads TGTGCCAGCAGCTTAGCCCGTCTGAGGGAGGATAATTCACCCCTCCACTTT. This encodes CASSLARLREDNSPLHF.

This clonotype has a handful of counts. The chain links TRBV11-3 to TRBJ2-1; maybe TRBD2 (6 bases). Germline CDR1 and CDR2: SGHNT and YENEEA. V lost 4 bases and J 1 base, leaving 11 bases between the germline ends. This CDR3 region has 15 residues. This chain's CDR3 is CASSSQAGSYNEQFF. CDR3 coding DNA: TGTGCCAGCAGCTCCCAAGCGGGTTCCTACAATGAGCAGTTCTTC.

The V call is TRBV14, the J call TRBJ2-1, with no clear D. V was trimmed by 1 base and J by 10 bases, leaving 5 bases between them. The CDR3 consists of 11 residues. The germline V gene has CDR1 SGHDN and CDR2 FVKESK. The CDR3 nucleotides read TGTGCCAGCAGCCAAGCGAGAGAGCAGTTCTTC. Its protein product is CASSQAREQFF.

This chain links TRBV20-1 with TRBJ2-1; 8 bases fit TRBD2. Looked up from germline, CDR1 is DFQATT and CDR2 is SNEGSKA (reference sequence). V trimming: 6 bases; J trimming: 5 bases; junction bases outside the gene matches: 12. This CDR3 contains 15 residues. The CDR3 sequence: CSAPWAGGHHNEQFF. CDR3 in DNA: TGCAGTGCCCCGTGGGCGGGAGGCCACCACAATGAGCAGTTCTTC.

The chain uses TRBV28 and TRBJ2-7, with D possibly matching TRBD1 (6 bases). This CDR3 is 13 amino acids long. V lost 8 bases to trimming and J lost 2 bases, with 13 bases between them. Germline values: CDR1 MDHEN, CDR2 SYDVKM. The CDR3 DNA reads TGTGCCAGCCGAACCAGGGGCCCCTACGAGCAGTACTTC. This translates into CASRTRGPYEQYF.

The CDR3, as DNA: TGTGCCAGCACCCCCGGGGAGCCCTACACGAGCTCCTACAATGAGCAGTTCTTC. Protein: CASTPGEPYTSSYNEQFF. The chain links TRBV27 to TRBJ2-1, with D possibly matching TRBD2 (5 bases). Trimming took off 7 bases at V and 0 bases at J, with 22 bases between the two ends. In germline, CDR1 is MNHEY, CDR2 SMNVEV (reference sequence). There are 18 residues in the CDR3.

This clonotype was observed many times. The chain is built from TRBV29-1 and TRBJ2-7, with 11 positions matching TRBD2. Germline V gene sequence: CDR1 SQVTM, CDR2 ANQGSEA. CDR3 size: 13 residues. The V and J ends lost 5 bases and 3 bases, in that order; junction bases with no gene match: 3. The CDR3, as DNA: TGCAGCGTTCGACTAGCGGGGAACTACGAGCAGTACTTC. It encodes CSVRLAGNYEQYF.

This clonotype occurred a few times. The chain is built from TRBV29-1 and TRBJ1-2; no definite D call. Trimming removed 3 bases from V and 4 bases from J, with 12 bases in between. The CDR3 contains 13 residues. Per the germline V gene, CDR1 is SQVTM and CDR2 is ANQGSEA. The CDR3 region is CSVDWGGGYGYTF. CDR3 sequence (DNA): TGCAGCGTTGATTGGGGTGGCGGCTATGGCTACACCTTC.

The chain joins TRBV7-2 to TRBJ2-1; D may be TRBD2 (5 bases). CDR1 and CDR2 from the germline V gene are SGHTA and FQGNSA. CDR3 length: 15 residues. Trimming shortened V by 3 bases and J by 4 bases, and 13 bases separated the two germline ends. The CDR3 here is CASSLGANLYNEQFF. The CDR3 DNA sequence: TGTGCCAGCAGCTTGGGAGCGAACCTATACAATGAGCAGTTCTTC.

This clonotype was found many times. DNA for the CDR3: TGCAGTGCTAGAGGAGGAGGACAGGGGGCGAGTGGCGTCATTCAGTACTTC. Encoded protein: CSARGGGQGASGVIQYF. The rearrangement joins TRBV20-1 to TRBJ2-4, with TRBD1 matching over 11 bases. The junction had 14 bases not matched to a gene; V was cut back by 1 base and J by 9 bases. This CDR3 is 17 amino acids long. CDR1 DFQATT and CDR2 SNEGSKA come from the germline V gene (reference sequence).

This chain connects TRBV7-9 to TRBJ2-1; 10 positions agree with TRBD2. The CDR3 covers 17 residues. The V gene's germline CDR1 is SEHNR and CDR2 FQNEAQ (reference sequence). With 7 bases clipped from V and 0 bases from J, the junction kept 9 bases outside the gene matches. CDR3 amino acids: CASTGGLALSSYNEQFF. The CDR3 region has the DNA TGTGCCAGCACCGGGGGACTAGCGTTAAGCTCCTACAATGAGCAGTTCTTC.

In this sample, this clonotype turned up a few times. The rearrangement links TRBV4-2 to TRBJ2-2; 7 nucleotides align to TRBD1. The length of the CDR3 is 17 residues. The germline V gene has CDR1 LGHNA and CDR2 YNFKEQ. Unmatched junction bases numbered 11, after V lost 4 bases and J lost 3 bases. The CDR3 region has the DNA TGTGCCAGCAGCCCCTTGACAGGGTTGAGGGACACCGGGGAGCTGTTTTTT. It is translated as CASSPLTGLRDTGELFF.

A few counts support this clonotype. This chain connects TRBV6-6 to TRBJ1-2; 10 nucleotides align to TRBD1. Looked up from germline, CDR1 is MNHNY and CDR2 is SVGAGI (reference sequence). J gave up 6 bases and V 7 bases, and 11 bases lay outside the gene matches. This CDR3 is 15 amino acids long. Here the CDR3 DNA reads TGTGCCAGCACGTGGACCGAGACAGGGGGCGATGGCTACACCTTC. Its protein is CASTWTETGGDGYTF.

This clonotype turned up a few times. V and J are TRBV4-1 and TRBJ2-7; possible D gene TRBD1, 6 bases. CDR3 length: 14 amino acids. Trimming shortened V by 0 bases and J by 6 bases, and 12 bases separated the two germline ends. Germline values: CDR1 MGHRA, CDR2 YSYEKL. CDR3 region: CASSQDRLRGEQYF. The CDR3 DNA reads TGCGCCAGCAGCCAAGATCGTCTCAGGGGCGAGCAGTACTTC.

This chain joins TRBV5-1 and TRBJ2-2, with a possible D match to TRBD1 (5 bases). In germline, CDR1 is SGHRS, CDR2 YFSETQ. V lost 7 bases to trimming and J lost 2 bases, with 12 bases between them. The CDR3 extends over 14 amino acids. CDR3 nucleotides: TGCGCCAGCCTTTTGACAGTTAACACCGGGGAGCTGTTTTTT. Its translation is CASLLTVNTGELFF.

V is TRBV5-6 and J is TRBJ2-3; D is possibly TRBD1 or TRBD2 (7 bases each). V was trimmed by 5 bases and J by 6 bases, leaving 19 bases between them. The germline V gene encodes CDR1 SGHDT and CDR2 YYEEEE. The CDR3 has 15 residues. The CDR3 sequence is CASSLDRRGGDTQYF. The CDR3 nucleotides are TGTGCCAGCAGTCTGGACAGGAGGGGAGGGGATACGCAGTATTTT.

This clonotype was detected many times. This rearrangement joins TRBV6-5 to TRBJ2-1, with a weak D call TRBD2 (6 bases). The CDR3 has 16 residues. In germline, CDR1 is MNHEY, CDR2 SVGAGI. V lost 0 bases, J lost 0 bases, and 9 bases lay in between. The CDR3 DNA reads TGTGCCAGCAGTTACTCCAGCGGGCACTCCTACAATGAGCAGTTCTTC. Translated: CASSYSSGHSYNEQFF.

Details on this clonotype: One junction end does not reproduce the germline sequence, and a read error may be involved. This chain uses TRBV27 with TRBJ2-3, with unresolved D. CDR3 size: 12 residues. The germline V gene encodes CDR1 MNHEY and CDR2 SMNVEV (reference sequence). The CDR3 sequence: CASSWGKDSQYF. The CDR3 DNA reads as TGTGCCAGCAGTTGGGGAAAAGATTCGCAGTATTTT.

This clonotype was counted many times. The chain joins TRBV7-6 to TRBJ2-5; 12 bases match TRBD2. This CDR3 comprises 16 residues. Per germline, CDR1 SGHVS and CDR2 FNYEAQ. Losses at the gene ends were 3 bases for V and 5 bases for J; bases not matched to a gene: 7. CDR3 sequence: CASSFSTSGSGETQYF. The CDR3 nucleotides are TGTGCCAGCAGCTTCTCGACTAGCGGGAGTGGGGAGACCCAGTACTTC.

This clonotype turned up a few times. The genes are TRBV20-1 and TRBJ2-5; 15 bases align to TRBD2. The CDR3 totals 19 residues. V shed 0 bases, J shed 5 bases, and the junction held 13 bases outside the gene matches. Germline lookup yields CDR1 DFQATT and CDR2 SNEGSKA (reference sequence). Here the CDR3 DNA reads TGCAGTGCTAGAGATTGGGGAGGTCGGACTAGCGGGAGGGAGGAGACCCAGTACTTC. Encoded protein: CSARDWGGRTSGREETQYF.